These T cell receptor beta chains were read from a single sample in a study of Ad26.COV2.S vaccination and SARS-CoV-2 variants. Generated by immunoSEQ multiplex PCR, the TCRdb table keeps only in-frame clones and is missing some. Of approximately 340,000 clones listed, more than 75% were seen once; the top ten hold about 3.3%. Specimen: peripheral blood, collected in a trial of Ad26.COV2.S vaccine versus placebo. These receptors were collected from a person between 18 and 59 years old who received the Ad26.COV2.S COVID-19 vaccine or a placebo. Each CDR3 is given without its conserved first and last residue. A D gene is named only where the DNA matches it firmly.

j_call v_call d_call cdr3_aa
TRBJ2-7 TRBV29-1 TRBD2 SVGRGGSAYEQY
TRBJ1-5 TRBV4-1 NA ASSPVSNSNQPQH
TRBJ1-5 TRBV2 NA ASSEMGLGNQPQH
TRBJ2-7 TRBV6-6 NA ASSQPGFYYEQY
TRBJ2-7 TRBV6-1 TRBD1 ASSEGDRVAYEQY
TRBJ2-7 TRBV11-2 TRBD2 ASSPLAGSYEQY
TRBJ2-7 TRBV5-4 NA ASSVDRSSYEQY
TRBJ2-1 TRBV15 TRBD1 ATSRGGQGGNEQF
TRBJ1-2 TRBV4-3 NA ASSQDPAGVEVGYGYT
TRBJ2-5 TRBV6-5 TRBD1 ASSTWTGGEETQY
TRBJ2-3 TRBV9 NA ASSVFGGLSTDTQY
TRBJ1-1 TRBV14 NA ASSQGGGLMTEAF